Sequencing of this T cell receptor beta chain was carried out in a study of response to subunit inactivated influenza vaccine. MiXCR, run by TCRdb on the RT-PCR reads, gives a single entry per CDR3 protein. Among more than 500,000 distinct CDR3 sequences, about 10% were seen once, and the ten largest hold around 10%. This clonotype was counted between two and nine times. These records were also assigned to another study, of T cells expressing NK-cell markers. As reported in that work: For TCR beta, cDNA was produced by 5'RACE template switching with UMIs. From sorted CD3+CD56+NKG2C+, CD3+CD56+NKG2C- and CD3+CD56-NKG2C+ T cells came the TCR beta repertoires. Roughly 1.0-8% of CD8+ T cells in about 6 donors belonged to dominant NKG2C+ clonotypes. Expanded clones of NKG2C+ T cells had an unclear HCMV specificity.

The source was PBMCs from blood, collected on the day of vaccination. The receptor's source is a man in his forties or fifties who received an inactivated influenza vaccine.

DNA of the CDR3: TGTGCCATCAGTGAGAGTCTAGCGGGGGCTACAAAAGAGACCCAGTACTTC. It specifies CAISESLAGATKETQYF. The V and J genes are TRBV10-3 and TRBJ2-5; 10 bases align to TRBD2. V lost 2 bases and J lost 3; bases outside the gene matches: 9. The CDR3 covers 17 residues. Per the germline V gene, CDR1 is ENHRY and CDR2 is SYGVKD.